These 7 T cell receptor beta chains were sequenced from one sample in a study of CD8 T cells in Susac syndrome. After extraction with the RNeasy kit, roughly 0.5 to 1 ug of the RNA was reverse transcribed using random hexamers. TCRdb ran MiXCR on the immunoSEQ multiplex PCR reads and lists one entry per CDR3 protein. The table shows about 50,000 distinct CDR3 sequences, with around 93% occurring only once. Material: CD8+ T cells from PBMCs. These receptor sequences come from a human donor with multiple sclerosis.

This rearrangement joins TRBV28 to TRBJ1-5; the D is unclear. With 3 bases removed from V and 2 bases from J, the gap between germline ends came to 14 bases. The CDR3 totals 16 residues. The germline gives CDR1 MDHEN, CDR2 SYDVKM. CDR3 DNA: TGTGCCAGCAGTTTGCCAGGATCATGGGGCAATCAGCCCCAGCATTTT. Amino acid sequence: CASSLPGSWGNQPQHF.

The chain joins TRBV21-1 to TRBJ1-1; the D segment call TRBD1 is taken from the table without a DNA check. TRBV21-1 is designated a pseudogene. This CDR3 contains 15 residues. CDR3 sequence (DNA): TGTGCCAGCAGTGGCAGAGACAGGCGAAACACTGAAGCTTTCTTT. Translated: CASSGRDRRNTEAFF.

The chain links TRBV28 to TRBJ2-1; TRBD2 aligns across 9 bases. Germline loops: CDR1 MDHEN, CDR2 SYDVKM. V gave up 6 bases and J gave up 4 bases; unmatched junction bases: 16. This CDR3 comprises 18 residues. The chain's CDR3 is CASSQRGPASGKYNEQFF. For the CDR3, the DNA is TGTGCCAGCAGCCAGCGGGGGCCGGCTAGCGGGAAATACAATGAGCAGTTCTTC.

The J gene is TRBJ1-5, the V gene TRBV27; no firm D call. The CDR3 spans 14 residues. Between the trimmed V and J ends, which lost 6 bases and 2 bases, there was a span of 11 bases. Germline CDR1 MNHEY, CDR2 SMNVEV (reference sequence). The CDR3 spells CASSPLAGNQPQHF. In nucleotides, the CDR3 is TGTGCCAGCAGCCCCCTCGCGGGCAATCAGCCCCAGCATTTT.

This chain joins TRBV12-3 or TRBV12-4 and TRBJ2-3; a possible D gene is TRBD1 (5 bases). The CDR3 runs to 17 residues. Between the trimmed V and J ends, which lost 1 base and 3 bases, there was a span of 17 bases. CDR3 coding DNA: TGTGCCAGCAGTTTAGGAAGGGGAATGAGTGTGACAGATACGCAGTATTTT. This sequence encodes CASSLGRGMSVTDTQYF.

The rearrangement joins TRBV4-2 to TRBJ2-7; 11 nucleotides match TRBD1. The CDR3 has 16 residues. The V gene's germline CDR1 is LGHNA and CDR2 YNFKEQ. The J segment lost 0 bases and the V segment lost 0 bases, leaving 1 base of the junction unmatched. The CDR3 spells CASSQDGTGGSYEQYF. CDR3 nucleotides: TGTGCCAGCAGCCAAGACGGGACAGGGGGCTCCTACGAGCAGTACTTC.

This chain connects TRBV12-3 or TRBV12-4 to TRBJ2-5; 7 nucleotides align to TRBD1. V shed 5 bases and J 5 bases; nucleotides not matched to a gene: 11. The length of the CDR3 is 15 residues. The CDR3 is CASSATDRVWETQYF. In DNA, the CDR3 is TGTGCCAGCAGTGCTACCGACAGGGTTTGGGAGACCCAGTACTTC.